This T cell receptor (beta chain) was retrieved from a study of T cell repertoires in cytomegalovirus infection. The wider study: Recently identified HLA-C-restricted CMV epitopes and well-studied HLA-B-restricted CMV epitopes were used by the study.

Concerning this clonotype itself: Its specificity is not known.

TCRdb reanalysed the reads using MiXCR and keeps one entry per CDR3 protein. This sample carries over 250,000 distinct CDR3 sequences, about 20% of them seen once, and the ten largest clones take roughly 19%. The V gene's germline CDR1 is SGHNT and CDR2 YENEEA. V gave up 5 bases and J gave up 6 bases, with 17 bases separating them. The CDR3 has 15 amino acids. The V call is TRBV11-3, the J call TRBJ2-1; no firm D call. Sequencing was performed on cultured PBMCs, taken from culture after CMV antigen stimulation. This clonotype was obtained from a human donor in good health (CMV status not recorded). Some clones in this sample may be carry-over from other donors' samples. CDR3 nucleotides: TGTGCCAGCAGCCCCCTTCTCGCCATACCCAATGAGCAGTTCTTC. Residues: CASSPLLAIPNEQFF. Filled out from reference TRBV11-3 and TRBJ2-1, the complete variable domain reads EAGVVQSPRYKIIEKKQPVAFWCNPISGHNTLYWYLQNLGQGPELLIRYENEEAVDDSQLPKDRFSAERLKGVDSTLKIQPAELGDSAVYLCASSPLLAIPNEQFFGPGTRLTVL.